The 15 T cell receptor beta chains presented below share a single source sample, sequenced in a study of blood T cell repertoires in COVID-19. Produced via immunoSEQ multiplex PCR; TCRdb's table is partial and in-frame only. The sample records about 190,000 clones, about 88% being singletons. Specimen: PBMCs or T cells enriched from blood (not recorded which). The source of these receptors is a woman aged 25 to 39 who had recovered from COVID-19.

This chain joins TRBV19 and TRBJ2-7; TRBD1 matches at 9 bases. The V gene end was trimmed by 5 bases and the J gene end by 2 bases; junction bases not matched to a gene: 4. Per the germline V gene, CDR1 is LNHDA and CDR2 is SQIVND (reference sequence). The CDR3 runs 14 residues. CDR3 nucleotides: TGTGCCAGTAGTCTTACAGGGGGCACCTACGAGCAGTACTTC. Translating gives CASSLTGGTYEQYF.

The J gene is TRBJ2-7, the V gene TRBV29-1; perhaps TRBD1 as D (5 bases). Between the trimmed V and J ends, which lost 6 bases and 5 bases, there was a span of 17 bases. The CDR3 has 13 amino acids. Looked up from germline, CDR1 is SQVTM and CDR2 is ANQGSEA. Here the CDR3 reads CSVGSGIGHEQYF. The CDR3 DNA sequence: TGCAGCGTGGGGTCAGGGATAGGCCACGAGCAGTACTTC.

The chain combines TRBV27 with TRBJ2-4; 7 positions agree with TRBD1. V gave up 6 bases and J gave up 7 bases; unmatched junction bases: 6. This CDR3 contains 13 residues. Germline CDR1 is MNHEY and CDR2 is SMNVEV (reference sequence). The CDR3: CASRSTGTNIQYF. Written as DNA, the CDR3 is TGTGCCAGCAGATCGACAGGGACCAACATTCAGTACTTC.

CDR3 sequence: CASSSTGGLVNTEAFF. The CDR3 region has the DNA TGTGCCAGCAGTTCCACAGGGGGCTTGGTGAACACTGAAGCTTTCTTT. The chain carries TRBV6-5 and TRBJ1-1, with TRBD1 matching over 9 bases. CDR1 MNHEY and CDR2 SVGAGI come from the germline V gene. The CDR3 has 16 residues. V shed 4 bases, J shed 0 bases, and the junction held 6 bases outside the gene matches.

About this clone: Its ends do not fully match the called genes, so a read error is possible. The chain employs TRBV7-2 and TRBJ2-3, with a weak D call TRBD2 (6 bases). This CDR3 comprises 12 residues. Germline assignment: CDR1 SGHTA and CDR2 FQGNSA. This chain's CDR3 is CASSLGTAGPAF. In DNA form, the CDR3 reads TGTGCCAGCAGCTTAGGTACAGCGGGCCCTGCCTTT.

The V gene is TRBV2, the J gene TRBJ1-1; 11 positions agree with TRBD1. V lost 10 bases to trimming and J lost 4 bases; unmatched junction nucleotides: 11. From germline, CDR1 is SNHLY and CDR2 FYNNEI. The CDR3 has 15 amino acids. The CDR3 spells CATTRRGTGGTEAFF. The CDR3 DNA sequence: TGTGCCACCACCCGTCGAGGGACAGGGGGCACTGAAGCTTTCTTT. The variable domain in full, with the rest retrieved from reference TRBV2 and TRBJ1-1, is EPEVTQTPSHQVTQMGQEVILRCVPISNHLYFYWYRQILGQKVEFLVSFYNNEISEKSEIFDDQFSVERPDGSNFTLKIRSTKLEDSAMYFCATTRRGTGGTEAFFGQGTRLTVV.

J is TRBJ2-3 and V is TRBV21-1; the table's D call, TRBD1, was not checked against the DNA. TRBV21-1 is marked as a pseudogene. The CDR3 sequence is 19 residues long. The CDR3 loop reads CASSKGPTGTGIHTDTQYF. DNA for the CDR3: TGTGCCAGCAGCAAAGGGCCAACCGGGACAGGGATTCACACAGATACGCAGTATTTT.

The rearrangement links TRBV4-1 to TRBJ2-7, with 8 bases aligning to TRBD1. Germline values: CDR1 MGHRA, CDR2 YSYEKL. With 6 bases clipped from V and 0 bases from J, the junction kept 7 bases outside the gene matches. This CDR3 contains 15 residues. CDR3 bases: TGCGCCAGCAGGTCTACAGGGGGTAGCTCCTACGAGCAGTACTTC. Translating it yields CASRSTGGSSYEQYF.

In this sample, this clone turned up once. J is TRBJ1-6 and V is TRBV5-4; D is perhaps TRBD1 (5 bases). The CDR3 totals 13 residues. Trimming took off 0 bases at V and 9 bases at J, with 7 bases between the two ends. Germline lookup yields CDR1 SGHNT and CDR2 YYREEE (reference sequence). CDR3 sequence: CASSLAGISPLHF. Written as DNA, the CDR3 is TGTGCCAGCAGCTTGGCAGGGATTTCACCCCTCCACTTT.

CDR3 nucleotides: TGCAGCGTTGAACTCTCCCTAGGACAGCTAAAAGCTTTCTTT. Translated: CSVELSLGQLKAFF. V and J are TRBV29-1 and TRBJ1-1; D possibly corresponds to TRBD1 (6 bases). The germline V gene has CDR1 SQVTM and CDR2 ANQGSEA. V was shortened by 2 bases and J by 9 bases, with 19 bases between the two germline ends. The CDR3 extends over 14 amino acids.

This clone was seen more than once but under ten times. The V call is TRBV3-1 (or the pseudogene TRBV3-2), the J call TRBJ1-1; 8 bases map to TRBD1. The germline V gene encodes CDR1 LGHDT and CDR2 YNNKEL (reference sequence). J was trimmed by 4 bases and V by 5 bases; bases with no gene match: 9. The CDR3 loop spans 15 amino acids. The CDR3 DNA sequence: TGTGCCAGCAGCGAACGGACAGGGAGAAGCACTGAAGCTTTCTTT. As protein: CASSERTGRSTEAFF.

This chain connects TRBV4-1 to TRBJ2-3; no clear D. Germline CDR1 and CDR2: MGHRA and YSYEKL. The CDR3 consists of 15 residues. The V gene lost 1 base and the J gene lost 3 bases, with 11 bases spanning the gap. CDR3 residues: CASSQAPHLTDTQYF. The DNA for the CDR3 is TGCGCCAGCAGCCAAGCCCCTCACTTGACAGATACGCAGTATTTT.

The rearrangement joins TRBV5-8 to TRBJ1-1, with a weak D call TRBD1 (6 bases). The V and J ends lost 9 bases and 6 bases respectively, with 9 bases between them. From germline, CDR1 is SGHTS and CDR2 YDEGEE. This CDR3 has 10 residues. The CDR3 here is CATYRAEAFF. The CDR3 DNA follows: TGTGCCACATACAGGGCTGAAGCTTTCTTT.

This clone turned up a few times. The chain has TRBV3-1 (or the pseudogene TRBV3-2) and TRBJ1-5; tentatively, D is TRBD1 (5 bases). V was trimmed by 0 bases and J by 6 bases, leaving 9 bases between them. CDR3 size: 14 residues. Germline V gives CDR1 LGHDT, CDR2 YNNKEL (reference sequence). The DNA for the CDR3 is TGTGCCAGCAGCCAAGATCCCAGGGCTCAGCCCCAGCATTTT. Translated: CASSQDPRAQPQHF.

The chain joins TRBV4-1 to TRBJ1-2, with TRBD1 as a possible D gene (5 bases). Trimming removed 1 base from V and 3 bases from J, with 15 bases in between. The CDR3 runs to 16 residues. Germline V gives CDR1 MGHRA, CDR2 YSYEKL. The CDR3, as DNA: TGCGCCAGCAGCCAAGCCGACGTGGGGGGATACTATGGCTACACCTTC. It codes for CASSQADVGGYYGYTF.